What follows are 6 T cell receptor beta chains derived from one specimen sequenced in a study of graft-versus-host responses after intestinal transplantation. Their antigens are not known. Repertoires were generated with immunoSEQ multiplex PCR, while TCRdb's copy carries only in-frame clones and drops some. The sample holds around 120,000 clones, 90% to 95% seen once. The input for sequencing was unstimulated CD4+ T cells sorted from spleen or lymph node cells, taken before intestinal transplant. The receptors were sampled from a human donor who received an intestinal transplant.

This clone was counted a single time. V is TRBV7-9 and J is TRBJ2-7; 9 positions match TRBD2. Germline loops: CDR1 SEHNR, CDR2 FQNEAQ (reference sequence). The length of the CDR3 is 15 residues. Unmatched junction bases numbered 8, after V lost 5 bases and J lost 3 bases. This CDR3 is CASSLSGRRGYEQYF. CDR3 nucleotides: TGTGCCAGCAGCCTTAGCGGGAGAAGGGGCTACGAGCAGTACTTC.

J is TRBJ2-6 and V is TRBV27; D possibly corresponds to TRBD2 (5 bases). This CDR3 is 16 amino acids long. Looked up from germline, CDR1 is MNHEY and CDR2 is SMNVEV (reference sequence). Trimming pared 7 bases from V and 0 bases from J, leaving 13 bases between. The CDR3: CASMRREGSGANVLTF. The CDR3 region has the DNA TGTGCCAGCATGCGACGGGAAGGCTCTGGGGCCAACGTCCTGACTTTC.

The V call is TRBV18, the J call TRBJ2-1; TRBD2 agrees at 10 bases. The germline V gene encodes CDR1 KGHSH and CDR2 LQKENI. V trimming: 3 bases; J trimming: 8 bases; junction bases outside the gene matches: 4. The CDR3 covers 14 residues. This CDR3 reads CASSPPGLADEQFF. In DNA form, the CDR3 reads TGTGCCAGCTCACCTCCTGGACTAGCGGATGAGCAGTTCTTC. The full variable domain, in which reference TRBV18 and TRBJ2-1 provide the parts outside the CDR3, is NAGVMQNPRHLVRRRGQEARLRCSPMKGHSHVYWYRQLPEEGLKFMVYLQKENIIDESGMPKERFSAEFPKEGPSILRIQQVVRGDSAAYFCASSPPGLADEQFFGPGTRLTVL.

This chain links TRBV20-1 with TRBJ1-2; TRBD1 agrees at 7 bases. The junction had 3 bases not matched to a gene; V was cut back by 6 bases and J by 8 bases. Germline V CDR1 and CDR2: DFQATT, SNEGSKA (reference sequence). There are 10 residues in the CDR3. The CDR3 DNA reads as TGCAGTGCCACAGGGGCAGGCTACACCTTC. Protein: CSATGAGYTF.

The chain uses TRBV5-8 and TRBJ2-3; D unresolved. The germline CDR1 and CDR2 sequences are SGHTS and YDEGEE. V lost 0 bases and J lost 1, with 12 bases in between. The CDR3 is made up of 16 amino acids. This CDR3 is CASSLDPLRRTDTQYF. The CDR3 coding sequence is TGTGCCAGCAGCTTGGACCCTTTAAGACGCACAGATACGCAGTATTTT.

Only one count was recorded for this clone. This chain joins TRBV30 and TRBJ1-1; TRBD1 aligns across 8 bases. The junction had 6 bases not matched to a gene; V was cut back by 2 bases and J by 1 base. The germline V gene encodes CDR1 GTSNPN and CDR2 SVGIG (reference sequence). This CDR3 has 15 amino acids. The CDR3 DNA sequence: TGTGCCTGGAGTACTGGGGGGACAGGGAACACTGAAGCTTTCTTT. This encodes CAWSTGGTGNTEAFF.